This T cell receptor (beta chain) originates from a study of regulatory T cells in long-lasting Graves disease. Documented time point: newly diagnosed GD, antithyroid drugs for less than 3 months. PBMCs were the source of the RNA used for TCR sequencing. This clonotype came up a few times. The junction departs from germline at one end; a sequencing error may be responsible. The V gene's germline CDR1 is LNHDA and CDR2 SQIVND (reference sequence). The CDR3 loop spans 17 amino acids. Investigators prepared the TCR beta libraries by applying iRepertoire HTBI primers and Arm-PCR of CDR3 regions. TCRdb re-derived calls from the multiplex PCR reads in MiXCR, one entry per CDR3 protein. Of some 220,000 distinct CDR3 sequences listed, around 19% are singletons. These records were also assigned to another study, of T cells in Graves' hyperthyroidism and ophthalmopathy. Per that paper: Lactation, pregnancy, other autoimmune disease or uncontrolled infection excluded patients. With the HTBI primer set, the TCR CDR3 went through a first round of RT-PCR. Most thyroid clonotypes expanded above 0.001 appeared in blood too.

This clonotype originated in a woman in her 30s with Graves disease. This specimen was peripheral blood mononuclear cells (PBMCs), taken at new diagnosis, from a patient treated with antithyroid drugs. The chain uses TRBV19 and TRBJ2-6, with TRBD1 matching over 8 bases. In nucleotides, the CDR3 is TGTGCCGGTAGTATCCGAGACAGGGGAGCCGGGGCCAACGTCCTGACTTTC. Amino acid sequence: CAGSIRDRGAGANVLTF.